The entry below describes one T cell receptor (beta chain). As yet, its antigen is unknown. This was the immunoSEQ version 4 assay in survey mode. Repertoires were generated with immunoSEQ multiplex PCR, while TCRdb's copy carries only in-frame clones and drops some. The sample consists of 40,000 to 55,000 clones, about 90% of them appearing once. Nonspecific anti-CD3/anti-CD28 bead stimulation represents the broad CD4+ T cell repertoire. Responding CD4+ T cells were sorted by upregulation of both CD40 ligand and CD69. These data are taken from a study of persistence of HIV-infected CD4 T cells. For the study at large: Blood samples, up to roughly 200 mL, came from multiple time points, except two leukapheresis donors sampled once.

Regarding the study as a whole: Antigen-responding cells were enriched for degenerate expanded CDR3beta sequences.

Per germline, CDR1 KGHSH and CDR2 LQKENI. The CDR3 consists of 14 residues. V lost 3 bases and J lost 4, with 12 bases in between. This rearrangement joins TRBV18 to TRBJ1-2; D is unresolved. This clonotype was obtained from an adult woman with HIV who was CMV-seropositive. Material: CD4+ T cells sorted from PBMCs after roughly 18-hour stimulation, obtained from a patient who received antiretroviral therapy. CDR3 sequence: CASSPDVGVYGYTF. For the CDR3, the DNA is TGTGCCAGCTCACCCGATGTAGGCGTCTATGGCTACACCTTC.